Presented here are 15 T cell receptor beta chains from one specimen sequenced in a study of blood T cell repertoires in COVID-19. Measured with immunoSEQ multiplex PCR; TCRdb has only the in-frame clones, and not every one. This table has about 270,000 clones, roughly 85% appearing once. Sequencing used peripheral blood. These receptors came from a human donor in a cohort sampled during active COVID-19.

V gene TRBV30 combines with J gene TRBJ1-4; 7 nucleotides match TRBD1. Germline V gene sequence: CDR1 GTSNPN, CDR2 SVGIG (reference sequence). This CDR3 region has 15 residues. V trimming: 6 bases; J trimming: 4 bases; junction bases outside the gene matches: 11. CDR3 DNA: TGTGCCTGCGTTACGAAGGGACAGAATAATGAAAAACTGTTTTTT. It encodes CACVTKGQNNEKLFF.

V gene TRBV7-3 combines with J gene TRBJ2-5, with TRBD1 as a possible D gene (5 bases). This CDR3 is built from 13 residues. V shed 2 bases and J shed 2 bases, with 6 bases lying between them. The germline V gene encodes CDR1 SGHTA and CDR2 FQGTGA. The CDR3 DNA follows: TGTGCCAGCAGCTTATCAGGGCAAGAGACCCAGTACTTC. As protein: CASSLSGQETQYF.

The CDR3 is CASSSTSRYEQYF. The CDR3 DNA follows: TGTGCCAGCTCATCCACTAGCAGGTACGAGCAGTACTTC. The V and J genes are TRBV18 and TRBJ2-7; possibly TRBD2 for D (6 bases). Germline CDR1 KGHSH, CDR2 LQKENI. CDR3 length: 13 residues. The ends were cut back, 5 bases at V and 4 bases at J, with 12 bases in the middle.

This sequence joins TRBV24-1 and TRBJ1-2; D unclear. Per germline, CDR1 KGHDR and CDR2 SFDVKD. The CDR3 spans 13 residues. V lost 7 bases and J lost 5, with 13 bases in between. The CDR3 nucleotides read TGTGCCACCAGCGAGAACGGTTTGTATGGCTACACCTTC. It specifies CATSENGLYGYTF.

The chain has TRBV9 and TRBJ2-5; 15 bases are shared with TRBD2. The ends lost 4 bases at V and 2 bases at J; junction bases unmatched: 3. This CDR3 comprises 16 residues. Germline CDR1 SGDLS, CDR2 YYNGEE. The CDR3, as DNA: TGTGCCAGCAGCTCCGGACTAGCGGGAGGGCAAGAGACCCAGTACTTC. Protein product: CASSSGLAGGQETQYF.

The rearrangement joins TRBV6-1 to TRBJ2-3; D perhaps matches TRBD2 (6 bases). Germline lookup yields CDR1 MNHNS and CDR2 SASEGT. The CDR3 loop spans 14 amino acids. Trimming pared 1 base from V and 2 bases from J, leaving 7 bases between. The CDR3 nucleotides read TGTGCCAGCAGTGAAGGCGGGATCACAGATACGCAGTATTTT. Translation gives CASSEGGITDTQYF.

J is TRBJ2-1 and V is TRBV9; the D gene is possibly TRBD1 (5 bases). The germline V gene encodes CDR1 SGDLS and CDR2 YYNGEE. V shed 1 base and J shed 5 bases, with 13 bases lying between them. The CDR3 runs 15 residues. CDR3 amino acids: CASSVTPQGHNEQFF. DNA for the CDR3: TGTGCCAGCAGCGTAACCCCTCAGGGTCACAATGAGCAGTTCTTC.

The table lists this clone with a count of one. The rearrangement uses TRBV3-1 (or the pseudogene TRBV3-2) and TRBJ2-5, with TRBD1 matching over 9 bases. This CDR3 has 13 amino acids. The germline gives CDR1 LGHDT, CDR2 YNNKEL (reference sequence). V was pared by 6 bases and J by 5 bases, with 4 bases of the junction left unmatched. CDR3 DNA: TGTGCCAGCAGTCGGGACAGGGTTGAGACCCAGTACTTC. Residues: CASSRDRVETQYF.

This sequence joins TRBV2 and TRBJ2-5; D unclear. The length of the CDR3 is 11 residues. V dropped 11 bases and J dropped 5 bases, with 12 bases sitting between them. CDR1 and CDR2 from the germline V gene are SNHLY and FYNNEI. CDR3 amino acids: CASGGWETQYF. The CDR3 DNA reads as TGTGCCTCTGGCGGCTGGGAGACCCAGTACTTC.

This chain uses TRBV6-2 or TRBV6-3 with TRBJ1-1; the D gene is possibly TRBD1 (6 bases). The CDR3 is made up of 12 amino acids. The V end was cut by 6 bases, the J end by 3 bases, with 8 bases between. CDR1 is MNHEY and CDR2 is SVGEGT in the germline V gene. DNA for the CDR3: TGTGCCAGCAGCAGGACAGACACTGAAGCTTTCTTT. It yields the protein CASSRTDTEAFF.

In DNA, the CDR3 is TGTGCCAGCAGTGTCCGTGCGGGACAGGGAACGAATGAGCAGTTCTTC. It yields the protein CASSVRAGQGTNEQFF. This chain links TRBV25-1 with TRBJ2-1, with TRBD1 matching 9 bases. The CDR3 is made up of 16 amino acids. With 4 bases clipped from V and 7 bases from J, the junction kept 11 bases outside the gene matches. Germline CDR1 is MGHDK and CDR2 is SYGVNS.

The chain has TRBV27 and TRBJ1-5; the match to TRBD1 covers 8 bases. The J segment lost 2 bases and the V segment lost 6 bases, leaving 12 bases of the junction unmatched. The CDR3 totals 17 residues. Germline V gene sequence: CDR1 MNHEY, CDR2 SMNVEV (reference sequence). The CDR3 sequence is CASRPGQGFRGNQPQHF. The CDR3 DNA sequence: TGTGCCAGCAGACCCGGACAGGGTTTTAGGGGCAATCAGCCCCAGCATTTT.

This chain connects TRBV18 to TRBJ2-5; 7 bases line up with TRBD2. The germline V gene encodes CDR1 KGHSH and CDR2 LQKENI. The CDR3 has 17 amino acids. Unmatched junction bases numbered 14, after V lost 3 bases and J lost 4 bases. The CDR3 region has the DNA TGTGCCAGCTCACCGCGGAGGAGCGGGAAGGGAGGAGAGACCCAGTACTTC. Translated, it gives CASSPRRSGKGGETQYF.

The chain has TRBV7-6 and TRBJ1-1; perhaps TRBD1 as D (6 bases). V was cut by 5 bases and J by 3 bases, with 10 bases left in between. The germline V gene has CDR1 SGHVS and CDR2 FNYEAQ. The CDR3 sequence is 13 residues long. CDR3 nucleotide sequence: TGTGCCAGCAGCACCAAGGGGGACACTGAAGCTTTCTTT. Amino acids: CASSTKGDTEAFF.

The chain recombines TRBV19 with TRBJ2-1, with TRBD2 as a possible D gene (5 bases). The CDR3 contains 14 residues. Germline lookup yields CDR1 LNHDA and CDR2 SQIVND (reference sequence). V lost 3 bases and J lost 9, with 15 bases in between. CDR3 loop: CASSMTGLGSEQFF. The CDR3, as DNA: TGTGCCAGTAGTATGACCGGACTCGGCAGTGAGCAGTTCTTC. The whole variable domain, remainder taken from reference TRBV19 and TRBJ2-1, is DGGITQSPKYLFRKEGQNVTLSCEQNLNHDAMYWYRQDPGQGLRLIYYSQIVNDFQKGDIAEGYSVSREKKESFPLTVTSAQKNPTAFYLCASSMTGLGSEQFFGPGTRLTVL.